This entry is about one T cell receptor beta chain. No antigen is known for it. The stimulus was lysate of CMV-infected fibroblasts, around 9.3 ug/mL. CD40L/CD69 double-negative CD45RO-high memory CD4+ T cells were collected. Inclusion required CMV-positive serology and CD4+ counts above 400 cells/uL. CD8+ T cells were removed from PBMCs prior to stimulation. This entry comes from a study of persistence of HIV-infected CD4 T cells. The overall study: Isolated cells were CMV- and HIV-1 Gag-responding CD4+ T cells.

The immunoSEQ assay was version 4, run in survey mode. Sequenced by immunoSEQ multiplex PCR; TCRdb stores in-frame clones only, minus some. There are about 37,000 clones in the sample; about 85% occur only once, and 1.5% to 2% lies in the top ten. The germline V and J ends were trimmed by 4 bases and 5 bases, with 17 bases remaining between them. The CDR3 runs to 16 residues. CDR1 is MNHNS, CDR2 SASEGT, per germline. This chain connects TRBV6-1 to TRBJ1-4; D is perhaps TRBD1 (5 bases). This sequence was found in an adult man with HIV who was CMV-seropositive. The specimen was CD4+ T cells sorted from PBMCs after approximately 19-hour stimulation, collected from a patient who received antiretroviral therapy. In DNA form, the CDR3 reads TGTGCCAGCAGTGGGTCCGACAGACGGAAGAATGAAAAACTGTTTTTT. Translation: CASSGSDRRKNEKLFF.